This T cell receptor (beta chain) was obtained from a study of Tregs in tolerant kidney transplant recipients (dated by TCRdb to the late 2010s). Background on the whole study: TCRbeta sequencing was used in the study to identify donor-specific regulatory T cells before combined kidney and bone marrow transplantation, and the identified cells were then tracked after transplant. TCRbeta repertoire sequencing was used in 3 healthy controls to compare several methods for expanding Tregs specific for an allogeneic donor.

A word on this clone: Its cognate antigen has yet to be identified. No base-level quality is on record; no much larger clone is a single base apart.

Unstimulated Tregs (CD4+CD25+CD127-), CD4+ non-Tregs (CD4+CD25-), CD4 and CD8 cells were FACS-sorted from thawed PBMCs. Healthy control blood came either as purchased buffy coats or from healthy volunteers. Healthy control blood was processed to PBMCs by Ficoll density gradient and cryopreserved, and patient PBMCs were collected before and after transplant. Taken from cysteine to phenylalanine, the CDR3 has 14 residues. Kept here is only the CDR3 DNA, which spans 42 bases and is read in frame from base 1. Between the V and J ends, shortened by 3 bases and 5 bases respectively, the junction contains 13 bases. CDR1 and CDR2 were assigned from the germline V gene as MRHNA and SNTAGT. For TCRbeta CDR3 sequencing, genomic DNA was extracted from sorted cells using the QIAGEN DNeasy Blood and Tissue Kit. High-throughput TCRbeta CDR3 sequencing, which included PCR amplification with bias correction and internal controls, was done commercially through immunoSEQ. Per the source publication's procedure: Unique productive TCRbeta sequences were defined by CDR3 nucleotide sequence where primers matched, and otherwise by CDR3 amino acid sequence together with Vbeta and Jbeta genes. To correct sorting error, sequences shared between sorted populations at a frequency ratio of 2:1 or less were removed; the rest were assigned to the higher population. Donor-reactive sequences were defined as at least 5-fold expanded in CFSE-low cells versus unstimulated cells, with frequency of at least 0.01% in CFSE-low cells. Jensen-Shannon divergence calculated on the top 100 TCRbeta sequences ranked by frequency was used to measure repertoire divergence. When a sample had multiple sequencing runs, each run was corrected for sorting error separately and the runs were then pooled. TCRdb mirrors the immuneACCESS table, restricted to in-frame sequences. Some clones are absent from its copies; in checked studies, under half trace to an unresolved V gene, and the reason for the others is unknown. That table is the source of V, J and clone size, and D and trimming were worked out from the DNA. This sample holds about 88,000 clones; around nine tenths were observed only once. The ten largest clones capture 4.7% of the sample.

Results and caveats for the whole study, not just this receptor: Because only a small number of patients were included, the study had limitations, and the results will need to be validated in larger populations as well as under other immunosuppression protocols. Biological reproducibility was not directly addressed, though technical replication error appeared minimal. The most biologically relevant and donor-specific TCRbeta repertoire appeared to be identified by expanding Tregs with activated donor B cells.

This receptor was identified in a human donor in good health. Specimen: CD8+ T cells from blood. The rearrangement joined TRBV6-4 to TRBJ2-5; no D gene can be assigned with confidence. The nucleotide sequence reads as follows: TGTGCCAGCAGTGAAAAAGGCGAGTCGGAGACCCAGTACTTC. Its protein product is CASSEKGESETQYF.